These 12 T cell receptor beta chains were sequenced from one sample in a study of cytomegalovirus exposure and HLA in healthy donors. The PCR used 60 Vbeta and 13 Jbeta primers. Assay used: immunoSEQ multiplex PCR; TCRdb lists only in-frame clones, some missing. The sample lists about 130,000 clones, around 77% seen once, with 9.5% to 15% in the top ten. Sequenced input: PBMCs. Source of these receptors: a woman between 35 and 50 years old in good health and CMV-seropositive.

CDR3: CASSLKTSGRVNEQFF. The CDR3 region has the DNA TGTGCCAGCAGCTTAAAGACTAGCGGGAGGGTAAATGAGCAGTTCTTC. J is TRBJ2-1 and V is TRBV13, with 14 bases matching TRBD2. The CDR3 contains 16 residues. The V and J ends lost 2 bases and 7 bases, in that order; junction bases with no gene match: 4. CDR1 is PRHDT and CDR2 is FYEKMQ in the germline V gene (reference sequence).

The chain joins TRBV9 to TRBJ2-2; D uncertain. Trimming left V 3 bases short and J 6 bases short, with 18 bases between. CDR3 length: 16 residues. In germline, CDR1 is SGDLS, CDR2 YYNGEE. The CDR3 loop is CASSGARGAMAGELFF. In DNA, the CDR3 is TGTGCCAGCAGCGGGGCACGTGGCGCTATGGCCGGGGAGCTGTTTTTT.

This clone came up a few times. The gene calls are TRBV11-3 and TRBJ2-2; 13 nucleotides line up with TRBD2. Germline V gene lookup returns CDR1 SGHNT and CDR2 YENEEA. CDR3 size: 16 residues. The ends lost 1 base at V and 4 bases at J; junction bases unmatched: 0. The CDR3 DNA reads TGTGCCAGCAGCTTAGGACTAGCGGGAGGCACCGGGGAGCTGTTTTTT. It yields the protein CASSLGLAGGTGELFF.

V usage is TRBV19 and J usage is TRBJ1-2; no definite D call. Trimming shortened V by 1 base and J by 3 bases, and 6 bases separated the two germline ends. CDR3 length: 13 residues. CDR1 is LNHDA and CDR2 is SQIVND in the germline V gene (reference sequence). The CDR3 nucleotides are TGTGCCAGTAGTATAGCGGACTACTATGGCTACACCTTC. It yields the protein CASSIADYYGYTF.

Here the CDR3 DNA reads TGTGCCATCAGTGATCTTAGGGGGGAGCGGGAGGGCCACACAGATACGCAGTATTTT. Encoded protein: CAISDLRGEREGHTDTQYF. The chain couples TRBV10-3 to TRBJ2-3; 10 bases align to TRBD2. CDR1 ENHRY and CDR2 SYGVKD come from the germline V gene. The CDR3 has 19 residues. Trimming removed 3 bases from V and 2 bases from J; junction bases left unmatched: 14.

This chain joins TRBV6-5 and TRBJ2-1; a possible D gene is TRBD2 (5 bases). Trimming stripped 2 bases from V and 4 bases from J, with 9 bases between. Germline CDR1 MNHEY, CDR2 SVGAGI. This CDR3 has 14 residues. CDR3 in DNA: TGTGCCAGCAGTTACGGTGGGAGTTACAATGAGCAGTTCTTC. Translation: CASSYGGSYNEQFF.

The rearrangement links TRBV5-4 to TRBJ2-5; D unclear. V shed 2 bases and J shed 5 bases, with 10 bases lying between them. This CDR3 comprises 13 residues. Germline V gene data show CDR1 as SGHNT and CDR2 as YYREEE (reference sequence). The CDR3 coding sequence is TGTGCCAGCAGCTTAGGAGCTAAGGAGACCCAGTACTTC. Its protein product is CASSLGAKETQYF.

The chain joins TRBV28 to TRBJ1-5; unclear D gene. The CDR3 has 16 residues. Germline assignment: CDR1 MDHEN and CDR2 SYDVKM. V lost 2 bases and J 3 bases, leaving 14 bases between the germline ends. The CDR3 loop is CASSLPGPLANQPQHF. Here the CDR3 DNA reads TGTGCCAGCAGTTTACCAGGCCCCCTTGCCAATCAGCCCCAGCATTTT.

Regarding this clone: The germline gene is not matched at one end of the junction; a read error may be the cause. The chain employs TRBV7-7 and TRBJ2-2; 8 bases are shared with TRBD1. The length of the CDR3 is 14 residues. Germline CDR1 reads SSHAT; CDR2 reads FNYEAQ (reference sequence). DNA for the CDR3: TGTGCTAGCAGCCTGGGACAGGCCACCGGGGAGCTGTTTTTT. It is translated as CASSLGQATGELFF. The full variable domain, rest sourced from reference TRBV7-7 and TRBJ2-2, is GAGVSQSPRYKVTKRGQDVTLRCDPISSHATLYWYQQALGQGPEFLTYFNYEAQPDKSGLPSDRFSAERPEGSISTLTIQRTEQRDSAMYRCASSLGQATGELFFGEGSRLTVL.

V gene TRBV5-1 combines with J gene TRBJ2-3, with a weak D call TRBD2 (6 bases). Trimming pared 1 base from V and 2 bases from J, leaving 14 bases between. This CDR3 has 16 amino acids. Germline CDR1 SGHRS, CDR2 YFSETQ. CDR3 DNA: TGCGCCAGCAGCTTGTCGGGAGTAGGAGCCACAGATACGCAGTATTTT. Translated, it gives CASSLSGVGATDTQYF.

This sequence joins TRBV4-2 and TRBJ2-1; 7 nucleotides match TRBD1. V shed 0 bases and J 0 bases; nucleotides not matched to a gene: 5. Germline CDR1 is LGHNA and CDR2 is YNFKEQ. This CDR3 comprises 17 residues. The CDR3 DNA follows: TGTGCCAGCAGCCAAGATCTCGACAGGGCCTCCTACAATGAGCAGTTCTTC. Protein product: CASSQDLDRASYNEQFF.

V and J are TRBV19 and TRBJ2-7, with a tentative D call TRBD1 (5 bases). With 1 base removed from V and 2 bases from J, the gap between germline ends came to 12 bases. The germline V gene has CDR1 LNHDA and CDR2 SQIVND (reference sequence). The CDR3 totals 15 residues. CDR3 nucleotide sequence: TGTGCCAGTAGTATAGTGGCAGGGAACACCTACGAGCAGTACTTC. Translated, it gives CASSIVAGNTYEQYF.